This TCR beta chain was documented in a study of shared clonotypes between healthy human individuals. This clone was observed a few times. Produced via immunoSEQ multiplex PCR; TCRdb's table is partial and in-frame only. The top ten clones hold about 0.41% of a sample with about 2.3 million clones, under 95% of them seen once. The germline CDR1 and CDR2 sequences are SGHRS and YFSETQ. This CDR3 is built from 15 residues. The V gene lost 1 base and the J gene lost 0 bases, with 7 bases spanning the gap. The specimen was naive CD4+ T cells from PBMCs. Subset here: CD45RA+ positively selected. The sequence came from a man younger than 35 in good health. Some clones in this sample may be carry-over from other donors' samples. The chain recombines TRBV5-1 with TRBJ2-2, with TRBD2 as a possible D gene (6 bases). The CDR3 region is CASSLPSANTGELFF. The CDR3, as DNA: TGCGCCAGCAGCTTGCCTAGCGCGAACACCGGGGAGCTGTTTTTT.